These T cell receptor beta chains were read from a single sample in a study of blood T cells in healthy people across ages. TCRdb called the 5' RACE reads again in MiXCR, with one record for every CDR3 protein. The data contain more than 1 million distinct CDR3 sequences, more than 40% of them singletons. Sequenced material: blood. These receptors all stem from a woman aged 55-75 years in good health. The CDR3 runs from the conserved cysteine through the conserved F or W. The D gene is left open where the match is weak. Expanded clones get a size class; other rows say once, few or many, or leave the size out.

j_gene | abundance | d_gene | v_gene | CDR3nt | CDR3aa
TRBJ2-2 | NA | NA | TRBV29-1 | TGCAGCGTTGATCTCCAGCAGGCCGGGGAGCTGTTTTTT | CSVDLQQAGELFF
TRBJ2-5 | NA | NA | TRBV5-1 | TGCGCCAGCAGCCCTGACAGTTCAGGGGAGACCCAGTACTTC | CASSPDSSGETQYF
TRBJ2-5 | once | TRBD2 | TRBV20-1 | TGCAGTGCTAGCCCCGGGGGGAACCAAGAGACCCAGTACTTC | CSASPGGNQETQYF
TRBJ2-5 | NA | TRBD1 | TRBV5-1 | TGCGCCAGCAGCTTGAGTACAGGGGAATTAAGGGAGACCCAGTACTTC | CASSLSTGELRETQYF
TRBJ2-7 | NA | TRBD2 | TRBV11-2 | TGTGCCAGCAGCATAGGCCGGGGGGCCTACGAGCAGTACTTC | CASSIGRGAYEQYF
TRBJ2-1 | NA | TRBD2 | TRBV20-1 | TGCAGTGCTAGGGAGCGGGAGGCCTCCGTTGGGTACAATGAGCAGTTCTTC | CSAREREASVGYNEQFF
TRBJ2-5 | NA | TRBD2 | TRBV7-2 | TGTGCCAGCAGAACTGCTAGCGGGAGGGCCAGGGAGACCCAGTACTTC | CASRTASGRARETQYF
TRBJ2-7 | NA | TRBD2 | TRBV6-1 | TGTGCCAGCAGTTTTAGCGGGAGGACAAGCTCCTACGAGCAGTACTTC | CASSFSGRTSSYEQYF
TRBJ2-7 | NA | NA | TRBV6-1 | TGTGCCAGCAGTGAATTCCGGGGACGACGGAGTCACTCCTACGAGCAGTACTTC | CASSEFRGRRSHSYEQYF
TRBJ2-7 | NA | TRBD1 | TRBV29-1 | TGCAGCGTTAAGGAGGGACAGGGGCCAGGGGGGCAGTACTTC | CSVKEGQGPGGQYF
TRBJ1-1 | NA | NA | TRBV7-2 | TGTGCCAGCAGCTTACGGGGAGGACGGATTCTGAACACTGAAGCTTTCTTT | CASSLRGGRILNTEAFF
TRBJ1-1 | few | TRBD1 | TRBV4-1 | TGCGCCAGCAGCCACGAAGGCCTGACAGGGAGGAACACTGAAGCTTTCTTT | CASSHEGLTGRNTEAFF
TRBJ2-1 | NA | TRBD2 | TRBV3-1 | TGTGCCAGCCGGGGAAGGGCAGCGGGAGTTCGCAATGAGCAGTTCTTC | CASRGRAAGVRNEQFF